The next 21 T cell receptor beta chains were all read from a single sample in a study of shared clonotypes between healthy human individuals. Profiled with immunoSEQ multiplex PCR; TCRdb holds only in-frame clones, not every one. The data show 1,500,000 or so clones, 96% seen once. Sequencing was carried out using naive CD4+ T cells sorted from blood. Subset specified: CD45RA+ positively selected. The receptors originated from a man aged 30-40 years in good health.

This sequence joins TRBV2 and TRBJ2-3; 7 bases agree with TRBD2. CDR3 length: 13 amino acids. The J segment lost 9 bases and the V segment lost 0 bases, leaving 3 bases of the junction unmatched. Germline CDR1 and CDR2: SNHLY and FYNNEI. The CDR3 DNA is TGTGCCAGCAGTGAAGCGCCCGGGAGGACGCAGTATTTT. Protein product: CASSEAPGRTQYF.

The chain employs TRBV9 and TRBJ2-1; 8 bases map to TRBD2. The CDR3 loop spans 14 amino acids. V shed 1 base and J 7 bases; nucleotides not matched to a gene: 4. The germline V gene has CDR1 SGDLS and CDR2 YYNGEE. The DNA of the CDR3 is TGTGCCAGCAGCGTACCGGGACTAGGGAATGAGCAGTTCTTC. Its translation is CASSVPGLGNEQFF.

V usage is TRBV5-1 and J usage is TRBJ1-1, with D unclear. Trimming shortened V by 4 bases and J by 4 bases, and 14 bases separated the two germline ends. The V gene's germline CDR1 is SGHRS and CDR2 YFSETQ. The CDR3 spans 14 residues. The CDR3 region has the DNA TGCGCCAGCAGCCCCGACATGCGTGGCACTGAAGCTTTCTTT. Translation: CASSPDMRGTEAFF.

The chain combines TRBV7-9 with TRBJ1-2; D gene unclear. The CDR3 sequence is 16 residues long. Germline loops: CDR1 SEHNR, CDR2 FQNEAQ (reference sequence). Deletions cut 4 bases from V and 3 bases from J, with 18 bases between. CDR3 amino acids: CASSSRAGNVDYGYTF. The CDR3 coding sequence is TGTGCCAGCAGCTCACGGGCGGGGAATGTAGACTATGGCTACACCTTC.

This sequence joins TRBV5-1 and TRBJ2-3; no firm D call. CDR3 length: 15 residues. CDR1 is SGHRS, CDR2 YFSETQ, per germline. V was cut by 3 bases and J by 4 bases, with 15 bases left in between. CDR3 in amino acids: CASSSIGVFADTQYF. The CDR3 DNA follows: TGCGCCAGCAGCTCCATTGGGGTATTCGCAGATACGCAGTATTTT. Based on the CDR3 plus reference TRBV5-1 and TRBJ2-3, the full variable domain is KAGVTQTPRYLIKTRGQQVTLSCSPISGHRSVSWYQQTPGQGLQFLFEYFSETQRNKGNFPGRFSGRQFSNSRSEMNVSTLELGDSALYLCASSSIGVFADTQYFGPGTRLTVL.

The chain combines TRBV27 with TRBJ2-1, with 11 bases lining up with TRBD2. The CDR3 is 14 residues long. V shed 8 bases and J 16 bases; nucleotides not matched to a gene: 16. CDR1 and CDR2 from the germline V gene are MNHEY and SMNVEV (reference sequence). The CDR3 sequence: CASRTQTVAGGPFF. CDR3 nucleotide sequence: TGTGCCAGCCGAACACAAACCGTAGCGGGAGGGCCTTTCTTC.

This chain joins TRBV5-1 and TRBJ2-2; 7 bases are a match to TRBD1. Germline V gives CDR1 SGHRS, CDR2 YFSETQ. Trimming cost V 4 bases and J 1 base; bases outside gene matches: 4. The CDR3 sequence is 15 residues long. This chain's CDR3 is CASSKGQENTGELFF. Written as DNA, the CDR3 is TGCGCCAGCAGCAAAGGACAGGAGAACACCGGGGAGCTGTTTTTT.

The gene calls are TRBV18 and TRBJ2-1; 11 bases align to TRBD2. Unmatched junction bases numbered 6, after V lost 3 bases and J lost 5 bases. CDR1 is KGHSH, CDR2 LQKENI, per germline. This CDR3 region has 16 residues. CDR3 coding DNA: TGTGCCAGCTCACCGAGACTAGCGGGAATGAACAATGAGCAGTTCTTC. Protein: CASSPRLAGMNNEQFF.

V and J are TRBV5-4 and TRBJ2-5; 7 bases map to TRBD2. The CDR3 contains 18 residues. J was trimmed by 3 bases and V by 1 base; bases with no gene match: 15. The V gene's germline CDR1 is SGHNT and CDR2 YYREEE (reference sequence). In DNA form, the CDR3 reads TGTGCCAGCAGCTTGAGATTGGGGAGGGGTGATCTGAAAGAGACCCAGTACTTC. Encoded protein: CASSLRLGRGDLKETQYF.

The count of this clone is one. The J gene is TRBJ1-3, the V gene TRBV28; weak D call: TRBD1 (5 bases). The CDR3 is made up of 14 amino acids. Germline assignment: CDR1 MDHEN and CDR2 SYDVKM. Trimming stripped 8 bases from V and 0 bases from J, with 11 bases between. The DNA for the CDR3 is TGTGCCAGCCTCACCGGGGGCTCTGGAAACACCATATATTTT. Its protein product is CASLTGGSGNTIYF.

The chain is built from TRBV11-2 and TRBJ2-7; D tentatively reads TRBD1 or TRBD2 (5 bases each). The CDR3 has 14 residues. Germline V gene data show CDR1 as SGHAT and CDR2 as FQNNGV. Trimming removed 2 bases at V and 5 bases at J, with 13 bases between. The CDR3 coding sequence is TGTGCCAGCAGCTTACATGGCAGGGACCACGAGCAGTACTTC. It is translated as CASSLHGRDHEQYF.

Comment on this clone: Other DNA variants within this sample encode the same CDR3. This chain's CDR3 is CASSLGQGGEKLFF. The DNA for the CDR3 is TGCGCCAGCAGCTTGGGTCAGGGAGGTGAAAAACTGTTTTTT. The chain links TRBV5-1 to TRBJ1-4, with a possible D match to TRBD1 (5 bases). The V end was cut by 0 bases, the J end by 7 bases, with 10 bases between. Germline V gives CDR1 SGHRS, CDR2 YFSETQ. This CDR3 comprises 14 residues.

This chain links TRBV28 with TRBJ2-2; unclear D gene. The germline V and J ends were trimmed by 1 base and 6 bases, with 6 bases remaining between them. There are 13 residues in the CDR3. Germline V gene sequence: CDR1 MDHEN, CDR2 SYDVKM. CDR3 loop: CASSLYAAGELFF. The DNA for the CDR3 is TGTGCCAGCAGTTTATATGCTGCCGGGGAGCTGTTTTTT.

This chain joins TRBV5-1 and TRBJ1-4; 7 bases are a match to TRBD1. Germline loops: CDR1 SGHRS, CDR2 YFSETQ. The ends lost 4 bases at V and 2 bases at J; junction bases unmatched: 5. There are 15 residues in the CDR3. This CDR3 reads CASSRTGVTNEKLFF. CDR3 nucleotides: TGCGCCAGCAGCCGTACAGGGGTGACTAATGAAAAACTGTTTTTT. Using reference TRBV5-1 and TRBJ1-4 for the parts outside the CDR3, the full variable domain is KAGVTQTPRYLIKTRGQQVTLSCSPISGHRSVSWYQQTPGQGLQFLFEYFSETQRNKGNFPGRFSGRQFSNSRSEMNVSTLELGDSALYLCASSRTGVTNEKLFFGSGTQLSVL.

The chain has TRBV19 and TRBJ2-7; D not resolved. CDR1 and CDR2 from the germline V gene are LNHDA and SQIVND (reference sequence). The CDR3 covers 12 residues. V lost 4 bases and J 5 bases, leaving 9 bases between the germline ends. CDR3: CASSSGQHEQYF. Written as DNA, the CDR3 is TGTGCCAGTAGTAGTGGGCAACACGAGCAGTACTTC.

The CDR3 here is CASSLPNRARGSQYF. DNA of the CDR3: TGTGCCAGCAGCTTGCCCAACAGGGCCCGCGGGTCCCAGTACTTC. V usage is TRBV5-4 and J usage is TRBJ2-5, with a tentative D call TRBD1 (6 bases). V lost 1 base and J 9 bases, leaving 19 bases between the germline ends. Germline CDR1 is SGHNT and CDR2 is YYREEE (reference sequence). CDR3 length: 15 residues. Full variable domain (missing parts from reference TRBV5-4 and TRBJ2-5): ETGVTQSPTHLIKTRGQQVTLRCSSQSGHNTVSWYQQALGQGPQFIFQYYREEENGRGNFPPRFSGLQFPNYSSELNVNALELDDSALYLCASSLPNRARGSQYFGPGTRLLVL.

The V gene is TRBV19, the J gene TRBJ2-3, with D possibly TRBD2 on 6 matching bases. From germline, CDR1 is LNHDA and CDR2 SQIVND (reference sequence). The CDR3 is 16 residues long. The germline V and J ends were trimmed by 6 bases and 6 bases, with 22 bases remaining between them. DNA for the CDR3: TGTGCCAGTAGCCCTGGACTAAACCTACGCCGGGATACGCAGTATTTT. The encoded protein is CASSPGLNLRRDTQYF.

The chain recombines TRBV7-2 with TRBJ1-4; D possibly corresponds to TRBD1 (6 bases). V lost 2 bases and J lost 8, with 15 bases in between. The germline V gene has CDR1 SGHTA and CDR2 FQGNSA. The CDR3 loop spans 15 amino acids. The CDR3 nucleotides read TGTGCCAGCAGCTTAATTGGCAGGGGAGAAGAAAAACTGTTTTTT. Protein product: CASSLIGRGEEKLFF.

V gene TRBV14 combines with J gene TRBJ2-7, with 10 bases fitting TRBD1. The CDR3 totals 14 residues. From germline, CDR1 is SGHDN and CDR2 FVKESK. Trimming removed 4 bases from V and 4 bases from J; junction bases left unmatched: 4. CDR3 nucleotide sequence: TGTGCCAGCAGCCCTTGGGACAGGGGTTACGAGCAGTACTTC. It is translated as CASSPWDRGYEQYF.

In DNA form, the CDR3 reads TGTGCCAGCAGCAACCGGGCCCTATTCGGAACCGATCAAGAGACCCAGTACTTC. Amino acids: CASSNRALFGTDQETQYF. The chain is built from TRBV7-2 and TRBJ2-5; D unclear. The germline V gene encodes CDR1 SGHTA and CDR2 FQGNSA. CDR3 size: 18 residues. Deletions cut 5 bases from V and 2 bases from J, with 24 bases between. Supplemented by reference TRBV7-2 and TRBJ2-5, the full variable domain reads GAGVSQSPSNKVTEKGKDVELRCDPISGHTALYWYRQSLGQGLEFLIYFQGNSAPDKSGLPSDRFSAERTGGSVSTLTIQRTQQEDSAVYLCASSNRALFGTDQETQYFGPGTRLLVL.

V gene TRBV7-2 combines with J gene TRBJ2-7, with D unresolved. CDR3 length: 14 residues. V was shortened by 4 bases and J by 0 bases, with 10 bases between the two germline ends. Looked up from germline, CDR1 is SGHTA and CDR2 is FQGNSA. CDR3 DNA sequence: TGTGCCAGCAGCTCGAGACAAGTCTCCTACGAGCAGTACTTC. Translation gives CASSSRQVSYEQYF.